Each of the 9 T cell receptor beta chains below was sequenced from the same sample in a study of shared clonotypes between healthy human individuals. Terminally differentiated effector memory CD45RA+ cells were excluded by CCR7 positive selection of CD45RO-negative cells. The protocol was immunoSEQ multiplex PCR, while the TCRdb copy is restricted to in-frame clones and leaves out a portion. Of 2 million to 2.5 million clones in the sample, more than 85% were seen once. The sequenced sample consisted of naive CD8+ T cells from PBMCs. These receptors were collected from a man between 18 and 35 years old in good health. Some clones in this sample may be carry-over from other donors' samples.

CDR3 nucleotide sequence: TGTGCCATCAGTTTCGGGCGAGAGGGCTACGAGCAGTACTTC. Its protein is CAISFGREGYEQYF. The chain combines TRBV10-3 with TRBJ2-7, with D perhaps TRBD2 (5 bases). V was shortened by 5 bases and J by 3 bases, with 14 bases between the two germline ends. CDR1 and CDR2 (germline): ENHRY, SYGVKD. The CDR3 sequence is 14 residues long.

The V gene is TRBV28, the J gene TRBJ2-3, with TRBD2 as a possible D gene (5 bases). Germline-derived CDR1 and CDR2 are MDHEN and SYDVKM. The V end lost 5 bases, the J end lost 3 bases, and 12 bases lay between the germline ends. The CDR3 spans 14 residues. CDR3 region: CASSDAGPTDTQYF. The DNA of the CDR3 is TGTGCCAGCAGTGACGCGGGTCCTACAGATACGCAGTATTTT.

The CDR3 sequence: CASSPRLAGQGLPIVGYTF. CDR3 sequence (DNA): TGTGCCAGCAGCCCCCGCTTAGCCGGACAGGGTTTGCCAATTGTAGGCTACACCTTC. The rearrangement uses TRBV7-2 and TRBJ1-2; 8 nucleotides align to TRBD1. CDR3 length equals 19 residues. V gave up 5 bases and J gave up 8 bases; unmatched junction bases: 25. Germline V gives CDR1 SGHTA, CDR2 FQGNSA.

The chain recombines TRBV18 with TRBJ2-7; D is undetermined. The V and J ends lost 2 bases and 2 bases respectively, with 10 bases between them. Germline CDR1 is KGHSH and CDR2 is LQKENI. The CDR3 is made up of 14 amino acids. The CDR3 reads CASSPKDGPYEQYF. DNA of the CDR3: TGTGCCAGCTCACCAAAGGATGGGCCCTACGAGCAGTACTTC.

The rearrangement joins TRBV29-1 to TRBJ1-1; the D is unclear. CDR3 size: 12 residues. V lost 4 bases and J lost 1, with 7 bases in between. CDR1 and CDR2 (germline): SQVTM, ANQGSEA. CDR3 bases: TGCAGCGTTGTGGGGTGGAACACTGAAGCTTTCTTT. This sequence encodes CSVVGWNTEAFF.

CDR3 amino acids: CASSPIGHAGELFF. The CDR3 region has the DNA TGTGCCAGCAGTCCTATAGGTCACGCCGGGGAGCTGTTTTTT. The chain joins TRBV27 to TRBJ2-2; no clear D gene. Germline assignment: CDR1 MNHEY and CDR2 SMNVEV (reference sequence). V was clipped by 5 bases and J by 6 bases, with 13 bases between them. The CDR3 is 14 amino acids.

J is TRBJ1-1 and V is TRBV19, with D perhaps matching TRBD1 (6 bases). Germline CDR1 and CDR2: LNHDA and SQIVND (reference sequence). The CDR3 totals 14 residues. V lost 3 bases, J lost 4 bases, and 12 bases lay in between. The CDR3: CASSMRGTGTEAFF. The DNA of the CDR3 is TGTGCCAGTAGTATGAGGGGGACCGGCACTGAAGCTTTCTTT.

The CDR3: CASSETSWGSTYEQYF. In nucleotides, the CDR3 is TGTGCCAGCAGTGAAACCAGTTGGGGGTCCACCTACGAGCAGTACTTC. The chain has TRBV6-1 and TRBJ2-7; TRBD1 or TRBD2 may be the D gene (5 bases each). Germline CDR1 reads MNHNS; CDR2 reads SASEGT. The CDR3 is 16 amino acids. V gave up 2 bases and J gave up 2 bases, with 16 bases separating them.

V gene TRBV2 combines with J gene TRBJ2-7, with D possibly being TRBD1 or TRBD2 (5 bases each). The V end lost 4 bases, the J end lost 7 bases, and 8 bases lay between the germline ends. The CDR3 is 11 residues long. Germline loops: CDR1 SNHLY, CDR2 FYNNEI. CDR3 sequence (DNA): TGTGCCAGCAGTGCAGGGAGAGAGCAGTACTTC. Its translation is CASSAGREQYF.